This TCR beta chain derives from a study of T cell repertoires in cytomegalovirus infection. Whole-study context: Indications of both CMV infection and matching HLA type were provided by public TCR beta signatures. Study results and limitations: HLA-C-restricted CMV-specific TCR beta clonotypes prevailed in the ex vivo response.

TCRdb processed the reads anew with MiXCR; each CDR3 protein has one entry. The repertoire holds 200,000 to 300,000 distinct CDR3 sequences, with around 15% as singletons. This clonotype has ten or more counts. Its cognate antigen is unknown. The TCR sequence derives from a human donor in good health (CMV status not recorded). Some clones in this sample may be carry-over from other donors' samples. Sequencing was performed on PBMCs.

The CDR3 reads CASSLEVGVYEQYF. The CDR3 nucleotides read TGTGCCAGCAGCTTAGAGGTCGGGGTGTACGAGCAGTACTTC. The rearrangement uses TRBV7-6 and TRBJ2-7, with a weak D call TRBD2 (5 bases). CDR1 and CDR2 (germline): SGHVS, FNYEAQ. The CDR3 runs 14 residues. The V gene lost 1 base and the J gene lost 4 bases, with 11 bases spanning the gap.